The 28 T cell receptor delta chains below all came from one sample that was sequenced in a study of gamma-delta chains in newborns, infants, children. TCRdb re-called the reads using CATT. The data show over 2,500 delta-chain clones, with 40% to 60% seen just once and approximately 6% held by the top ten. Sequenced: blood. Receptors were obtained from a child who received the measles vaccine.

Concerning this clone itself: A much larger clone differs from this one at a single base, so this may be a read error. V and J are TRDV2 and TRDJ1; TRDD3 agrees at 9 bases. Germline values: CDR1 GEAIGNYY, CDR2 EKD. The CDR3 runs 19 residues. The CDR3 DNA follows: TGTGCCTGTGACACCGTGCAACCGACTGGGGGACCGTACACCGATAAACCCATCTTT. Translated, it gives CACDTVQPTGGPYTDKPIF.

Regarding this clone: A read error may be the cause here, since a much bigger clone is one base away. The gene calls are TRDV2 and TRDJ3, with TRDD3 matching 7 bases. Per germline, CDR1 GEAIGNYY and CDR2 EKD. The length of the CDR3 is 18 residues. Trimming at V came to 0 bases and at J to 2 bases, leaving 6 bases not matched to a gene. The CDR3 loop is CACDTGGDRTWDTRQMFF. In DNA, the CDR3 is TGTGCCTGTGACACCGGGGGGGATCGGACCTGGGACACCCGACAGATGTTTTTC.

This clone is termed large. At the DNA level, this CDR3 is encoded by other sequences in the same sample as well. This sequence joins TRDV2 and TRDJ3; 10 nucleotides line up with TRDD3. Trimming took 1 base from V and 0 from J; bases not matched to a gene: 2. The CDR3 is 18 amino acids. Germline values: CDR1 GEAIGNYY, CDR2 EKD. CDR3 nucleotides: TGTGCCTGTGACACGGGGGGATACGCCTCCTGGGACACCCGACAGATGTTTTTC. It yields the protein CACDTGGYASWDTRQMFF.

This clone rates as medium-sized (0.01 to 0.1%). Here the CDR3 reads CACDLTGGYPWDTRQMFF. The CDR3 DNA reads TGTGCCTGTGACCTTACTGGGGGATACCCCTGGGACACCCGACAGATGTTTTTC. The chain recombines TRDV2 with TRDJ3; TRDD3 matches at 12 bases. In germline, CDR1 is GEAIGNYY, CDR2 EKD. CDR3 size: 18 residues. After removal of 3 bases from V and 2 bases from J, the junction contained 4 bases not matched to a gene.

By share, this clone ranks as medium-sized. The V and J genes are TRDV1 and TRDJ1; 7 bases are a match to TRDD3. Germline-derived CDR1 and CDR2 are TSWWSYY and QGS. The ends lost 0 bases at V and 4 bases at J; junction bases unmatched: 14. The CDR3 is 18 amino acids. CDR3 region: CALGELQRPGGPFDKLIF. In DNA form, the CDR3 reads TGTGCTCTTGGGGAACTCCAACGTCCTGGGGGCCCCTTCGATAAACTCATCTTT.

The rearrangement links TRDV3 to TRDJ1; 7 nucleotides line up with TRDD3. The CDR3 runs 20 residues. CDR1 and CDR2 (germline): TVYSNPD, GDNSRS (reference sequence). V lost 5 bases to trimming and J lost 2 bases; unmatched junction nucleotides: 29. CDR3 DNA sequence: TGTGCCGTGCGGAGGAGGGCGAACTGGGGACTCGGGATAGAAACCGATAAACTCATCTTT. It specifies CAVRRRANWGLGIETDKLIF.

This clone is labeled as large. V is TRDV2 and J is TRDJ1; 8 nucleotides agree with TRDD3. This CDR3 region has 19 residues. Trimming cost V 0 bases and J 0 bases; bases outside gene matches: 14. Germline loops: CDR1 GEAIGNYY, CDR2 EKD. The CDR3 protein is CACDTVLLGGRSYTDKLIF. CDR3 bases: TGTGCCTGTGACACCGTACTACTGGGGGGTCGTTCGTACACCGATAAACTCATCTTT.

The V and J genes are TRDV2 and TRDJ3; 11 nucleotides align to TRDD3. Germline assignment: CDR1 GEAIGNYY and CDR2 EKD. The CDR3 has 22 residues. The junction had 17 bases not matched to a gene; V was cut back by 3 bases and J by 2 bases. The CDR3 DNA reads as TGTGCCTGTGACCCGCCCAGATACTGGGGGATAAGTGGACCCTGGGACACCCGACAGATGTTTTTC. Amino acids: CACDPPRYWGISGPWDTRQMFF.

Comments on this clone: A much larger clone is a single base away; this may be a read error. The CDR3 loop reads CACDTVDWGVSSWDTREMFF. CDR3 DNA: TGTGCCTGTGACACCGTCGACTGGGGGGTAAGCTCCTGGGACACCCGAGAGATGTTTTTC. The chain joins TRDV2 to TRDJ3; 8 positions agree with TRDD3. The CDR3 extends over 20 amino acids. Germline CDR1 is GEAIGNYY and CDR2 is EKD.

In the case of this clone: One base away lies a much larger clone, so this may be a sequencing read error. Other DNA sequences in this sample translate to the same CDR3. The V gene is TRDV2, the J gene TRDJ1; possible D gene TRDD3, 6 bases. This CDR3 is 17 amino acids long. In germline, CDR1 is GEAIGNYY, CDR2 EKD. Written as DNA, the CDR3 is TGTGCCTGCGACACCGTCGGGATAGAGAAGGGGACCGATAAACTCATCTTT. It translates to CACDTVGIEKGTDKLIF.

As to this clone: A far bigger clonotype differs at one base, so this is likely a read error. The sample contains more than one DNA sequence encoding this CDR3. The chain is built from TRDV2 and TRDJ2; perhaps TRDD3 as D (5 bases). Germline values: CDR1 GEAIGNYY, CDR2 EKD. This CDR3 has 15 amino acids. CDR3 nucleotides: TGTGCCTGTGACACCGGATGGGGAGATACAGCTCAACTCTTCTTT. It codes for CACDTGWGDTAQLFF.

Details on this clone: This may come from a read error, since a much larger clone is one base off. The chain is built from TRDV2 and TRDJ1, with D maybe TRDD3 (6 bases). This CDR3 region has 16 residues. Trimming removed 3 bases from V and 0 bases from J, with 16 bases in between. Per germline, CDR1 GEAIGNYY and CDR2 EKD. This CDR3 reads CACDPAGGLNTDKLIF. The DNA for the CDR3 is TGTGCCTGTGACCCCGCCGGGGGACTTAACACCGATAAACTCATCTTT.

This clone was detected a few times. The same CDR3 is also encoded by other DNA sequences in this sample. The gene calls are TRDV2 and TRDJ1; D remains ambiguous. V lost 0 bases to trimming and J lost 0 bases, with 10 bases between them. The germline CDR1 and CDR2 sequences are GEAIGNYY and EKD. The CDR3 covers 15 residues. CDR3 sequence: CACDTVGTYTDKLIF. CDR3 coding DNA: TGTGCCTGTGACACCGTAGGGACTTACACCGATAAACTCATCTTT.

The chain has TRDV2 and TRDJ1; possibly TRDD3 for D (6 bases). The CDR3 is made up of 16 amino acids. With 0 bases removed from V and 0 bases from J, the gap between germline ends came to 13 bases. Germline-derived CDR1 and CDR2 are GEAIGNYY and EKD. The CDR3 spells CACDTVGVQYTDKLIF. CDR3 nucleotides: TGTGCCTGTGACACCGTGGGGGTCCAGTACACCGATAAACTCATCTTT.

A single count supports this clone. This may arise from a read error, as a much more abundant clone is one base away. The V gene is TRDV2, the J gene TRDJ1; 10 bases fit TRDD3. In germline, CDR1 is GEAIGNYY, CDR2 EKD. With V trimmed by 3 bases and J by 9 bases, 12 bases remained unmatched. This CDR3 comprises 15 residues. The DNA for the CDR3 is TGTGCCTGTGACCCCCTTGGAGGGGGGATACGCCAACTCATCTTT. As protein: CACDPLGGGIRQLIF.

This clone was observed a handful of times. This same CDR3 is encoded by further DNA sequences in the sample. The rearrangement joins TRDV2 to TRDJ2; 9 nucleotides align to TRDD3. CDR1 GEAIGNYY and CDR2 EKD come from the germline V gene. The CDR3 sequence is 17 residues long. V lost 2 bases and J lost 2; bases outside the gene matches: 8. The CDR3 reads CACDKLGDLSLTAQLFF. The CDR3 nucleotides read TGTGCCTGTGACAAGCTGGGGGATCTCTCATTGACAGCACAACTCTTCTTT.

A note on this clone: The junction and the germline gene differ at one end; a read error may be behind it. The gene calls are TRAV29/DV5 and TRDJ1; perhaps TRDD3 as D (9 bases). The CDR3 sequence is 20 residues long. Germline V gene lookup returns CDR1 NSMFDY and CDR2 ISSIKDK. The CDR3 spells CAASGSPADWGTSYTGKLIF. The CDR3 bases are TGTGCAGCAAGCGGTTCCCCCGCGGACTGGGGGACTTCCTACACCGGTAAACTCATCTTT.

This clone showed up just once. Just one base apart from a much larger clone, this may be a read error. The chain couples TRDV2 to TRDJ1; no definite D call. Germline CDR1 and CDR2: GEAIGNYY and EKD. V lost 0 bases, J lost 0 bases, and 16 bases lay in between. This CDR3 has 17 residues. For the CDR3, the DNA is TGTGCCTGTGACACCCCAGGACCAGGACCGTACACCGATAAACTCATCTTT. Residues: CACDTPGPGPYTDKLIF.

This clone appeared once. This may be a read error: a much more frequent sequence differs by one nucleotide. Other DNA sequences in this specimen translate into the identical CDR3. The rearrangement joins TRDV2 to TRDJ2, with TRDD3 matching 12 bases. The length of the CDR3 is 14 residues. CDR1 and CDR2 (germline): GEAIGNYY, EKD. The CDR3 DNA reads as TGTGCCTGTGACGTACTGGGGGATACAGCACAGCTCTTCTTT. Translation gives CACDVLGDTAQLFF.

Note on this clone: A read error is possible here, since a much larger clone lies one base away. The genes are TRDV2 and TRDJ1, with D possibly matching TRDD3 (5 bases). This CDR3 has 14 residues. With 5 bases removed from V and 2 bases from J, the gap between germline ends came to 14 bases. The V gene's germline CDR1 is GEAIGNYY and CDR2 EKD. The CDR3: CACGSIRGTDKLIF. CDR3 DNA: TGTGCCTGTGGCTCGATTCGGGGGACCGATAAACTCATCTTT.

Note on this clone: A much bigger clone sits one base away, suggesting this may be a read error. Other nucleotide sequences in the sample specify the same CDR3. CDR3 region: CACDTGFLGDTTDKLIF. CDR3 nucleotides: TGTGCTTGTGACACCGGTTTCCTGGGGGATACTACCGATAAACTCATCTTT. The V and J genes are TRDV2 and TRDJ1, with TRDD3 identical over 11 bases. The length of the CDR3 is 17 residues. Germline CDR1 and CDR2: GEAIGNYY and EKD.

To note about this clone: A read error may explain this, as a much larger clone is one base away. At the DNA level, this CDR3 is encoded by other sequences in the same sample as well. The chain recombines TRDV3 with TRDJ1, with D possibly matching TRDD3 (6 bases). CDR3 length: 15 residues. Germline assignment: CDR1 TVYSNPD and CDR2 GDNSRS (reference sequence). The CDR3 spells CAFRGYWEYTDKLIF. As DNA, the CDR3 is TGTGCCTTTAGAGGGTACTGGGAGTACACCGATAAACTTATCTTT.

The chain uses TRDV2 and TRDJ1; TRDD3 aligns across 7 bases. This CDR3 has 14 amino acids. The germline V gene has CDR1 GEAIGNYY and CDR2 EKD. V gave up 3 bases and J gave up 3 bases; unmatched junction bases: 6. In DNA, the CDR3 is TGTGCCTGTGACCCCATACTGGGGCCCGATAAACTCATCTTT. Protein product: CACDPILGPDKLIF.

Note on this clone: Just one base apart from a much larger clone, this may be a read error. The chain couples TRDV2 to TRDJ3; 13 bases line up with TRDD3. CDR3 length: 19 residues. Germline V gives CDR1 GEAIGNYY, CDR2 EKD. CDR3 amino acids: CACDLLGDTGPWDTQQMFF. The CDR3 coding sequence is TGTGCCTGTGACTTACTGGGGGATACGGGACCCTGGGACACCCAACAGATGTTTTTC.

As to this clone: Possible read error: a much larger clone is one base away. This chain links TRDV2 with TRDJ2; 11 nucleotides align to TRDD3. Per the germline V gene, CDR1 is GEAIGNYY and CDR2 is EKD. Trimming took 3 bases from V and 0 from J; bases not matched to a gene: 5. This CDR3 is built from 17 residues. The DNA for the CDR3 is TGTGCCTGTGACGCCGTACTGGGGGATACTTTGACAGCACAACTCTTCTTT. This codes for CACDAVLGDTLTAQLFF.

For this clone: A much larger clonotype is one base distant, so this may be a read error. The identical CDR3 is also encoded by other nucleotide sequences in the sample. The chain joins TRDV2 to TRDJ3, with 10 bases lining up with TRDD3. Germline V gene lookup returns CDR1 GEAIGNYY and CDR2 EKD. The V and J ends lost 0 bases and 1 base, in that order; junction bases with no gene match: 2. The CDR3 has 18 amino acids. The CDR3 DNA follows: TGTGCCTGTGACACCGGGGGATACGCGTCCTGGGACACCCGACAGATGTTTTTC. Translated, it gives CACDTGGYASWDTRQMFF.

About this clone: A read error may explain this, as a much larger clone is one base away. The V gene is TRDV2, the J gene TRDJ3; 8 nucleotides line up with TRDD3. The CDR3 extends over 19 amino acids. Germline CDR1 and CDR2: GEAIGNYY and EKD. This chain's CDR3 is CACDTLLGAISWDIRQMFF. The DNA of the CDR3 is TGTGCCTGTGACACTCTACTGGGGGCTATCTCCTGGGACATCCGACAGATGTTTTTC.

The chain recombines TRDV2 with TRDJ1; 8 nucleotides agree with TRDD3. The germline gives CDR1 GEAIGNYY, CDR2 EKD. This CDR3 comprises 16 residues. Trimming cost V 3 bases and J 0 bases; bases outside gene matches: 8. Here the CDR3 DNA reads TGTGCCTGTGACCGACTGGGGGGAGGAGACACCGATAAACTCATCTTT. This codes for CACDRLGGGDTDKLIF.